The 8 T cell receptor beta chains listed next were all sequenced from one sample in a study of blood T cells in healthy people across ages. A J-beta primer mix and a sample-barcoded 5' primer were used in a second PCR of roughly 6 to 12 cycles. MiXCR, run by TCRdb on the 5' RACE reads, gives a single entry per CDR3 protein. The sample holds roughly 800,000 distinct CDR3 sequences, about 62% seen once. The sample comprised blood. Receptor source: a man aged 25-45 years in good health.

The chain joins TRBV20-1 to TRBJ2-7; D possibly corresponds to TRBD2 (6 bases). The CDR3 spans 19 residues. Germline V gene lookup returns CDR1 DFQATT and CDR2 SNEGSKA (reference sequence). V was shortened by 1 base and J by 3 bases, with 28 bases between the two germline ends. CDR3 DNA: TGCAGTGCTAGAGGCCCGGGGACGGGGGATTTCGCGACGAACTACGAGCAGTACTTC. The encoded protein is CSARGPGTGDFATNYEQYF.

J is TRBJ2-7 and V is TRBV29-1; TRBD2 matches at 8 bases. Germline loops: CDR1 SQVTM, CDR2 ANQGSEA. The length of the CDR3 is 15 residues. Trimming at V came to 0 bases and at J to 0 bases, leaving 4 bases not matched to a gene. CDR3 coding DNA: TGCAGCGTTGAAGAAGGGAGCGGGAGCTCCTACGAGCAGTACTTC. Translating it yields CSVEEGSGSSYEQYF.

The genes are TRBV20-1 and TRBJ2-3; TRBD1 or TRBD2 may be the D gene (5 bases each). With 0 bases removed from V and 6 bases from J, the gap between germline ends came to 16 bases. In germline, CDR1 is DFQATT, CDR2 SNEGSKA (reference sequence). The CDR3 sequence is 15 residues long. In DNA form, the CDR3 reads TGCAGTGCTAGAGAGGGGCAAGCACGAGGGGATACGCAGTATTTT. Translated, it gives CSAREGQARGDTQYF.

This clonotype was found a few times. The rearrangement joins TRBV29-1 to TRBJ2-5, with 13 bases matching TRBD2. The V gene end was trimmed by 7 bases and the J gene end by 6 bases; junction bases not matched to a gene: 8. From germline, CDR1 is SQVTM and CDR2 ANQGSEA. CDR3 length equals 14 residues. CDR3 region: CSAGGTSGIQTQYF. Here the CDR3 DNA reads TGCAGCGCAGGAGGGACTAGCGGGATCCAGACCCAGTACTTC.

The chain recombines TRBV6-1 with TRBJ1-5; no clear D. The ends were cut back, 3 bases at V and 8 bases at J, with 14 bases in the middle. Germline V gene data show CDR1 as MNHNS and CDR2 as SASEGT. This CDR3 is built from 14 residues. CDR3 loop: CASSEGWVAEPQHF. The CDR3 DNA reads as TGTGCCAGCAGTGAGGGGTGGGTTGCGGAGCCCCAGCATTTT.

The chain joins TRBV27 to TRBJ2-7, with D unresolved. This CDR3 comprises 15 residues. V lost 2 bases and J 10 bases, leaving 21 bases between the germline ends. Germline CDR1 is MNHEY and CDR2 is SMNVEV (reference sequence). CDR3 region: CASSLLPGSGRLQYF. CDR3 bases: TGTGCCAGCAGTTTACTACCGGGTTCAGGACGTTTACAGTACTTC.

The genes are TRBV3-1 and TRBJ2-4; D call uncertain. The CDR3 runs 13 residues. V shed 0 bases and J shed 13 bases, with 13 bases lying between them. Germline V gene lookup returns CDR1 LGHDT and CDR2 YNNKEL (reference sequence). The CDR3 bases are TGTGCCAGCAGCCAAGATGTTTCATTCACCCAGTACTTC. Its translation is CASSQDVSFTQYF.

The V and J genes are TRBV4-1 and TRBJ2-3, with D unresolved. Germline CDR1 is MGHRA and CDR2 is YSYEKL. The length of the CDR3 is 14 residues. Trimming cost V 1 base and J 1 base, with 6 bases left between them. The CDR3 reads CASSQGWGTDTQYF. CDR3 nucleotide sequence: TGCGCCAGCAGCCAAGGGTGGGGCACAGATACGCAGTATTTT.